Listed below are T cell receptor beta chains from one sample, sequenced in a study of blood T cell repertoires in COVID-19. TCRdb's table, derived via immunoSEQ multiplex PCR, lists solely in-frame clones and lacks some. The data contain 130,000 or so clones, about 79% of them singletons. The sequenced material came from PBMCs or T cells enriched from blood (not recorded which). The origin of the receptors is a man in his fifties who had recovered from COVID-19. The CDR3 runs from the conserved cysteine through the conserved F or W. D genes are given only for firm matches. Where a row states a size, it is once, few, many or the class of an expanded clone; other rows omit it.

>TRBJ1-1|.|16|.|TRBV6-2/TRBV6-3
CASSKTRLMRYTEAFF
TGTGCCAGCAGTAAAACGCGGCTCATGAGGTACACTGAAGCTTTCTTT
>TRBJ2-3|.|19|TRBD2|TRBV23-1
CASSQSLAGSGGGPDTQYF
TGCGCCAGCAGTCAATCCCTCGCAGGGAGCGGGGGAGGCCCAGATACGCAGTATTTT
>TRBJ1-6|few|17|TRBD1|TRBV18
CASSPTGATADNSPLHF
TGTGCCAGCTCACCCACAGGGGCCACGGCGGATAATTCACCCCTCCACTTT
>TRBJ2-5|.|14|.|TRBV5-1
CASSAGQFQETQYF
TGCGCCAGCAGCGCCGGACAGTTCCAAGAGACCCAGTACTTC
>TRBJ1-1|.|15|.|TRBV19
CASSIGQGGVAEAFF
TGTGCCAGTAGTATAGGTCAGGGCGGGGTCGCTGAAGCTTTCTTT
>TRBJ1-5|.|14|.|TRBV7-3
CASSRQNSNQPQHF
TGTGCCAGCAGTCGACAGAATAGCAATCAGCCCCAGCATTTT
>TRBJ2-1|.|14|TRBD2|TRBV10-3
CAISGGGSYNEQFF
TGTGCCATCAGTGGGGGGGGCTCCTACAATGAGCAGTTCTTC
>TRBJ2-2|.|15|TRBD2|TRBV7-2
CASSFSGVYAGELFF
TGTGCCAGCAGCTTCAGCGGGGTTTACGCGGGGGAGCTGTTTTTT
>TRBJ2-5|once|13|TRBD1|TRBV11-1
CASSLAGGETQYF
TGTGCCAGCAGCTTAGCAGGGGGCGAGACCCAGTACTTC
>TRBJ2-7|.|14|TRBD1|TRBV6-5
CASSPGQGASAQYF
TGTGCCAGCAGTCCGGGACAGGGGGCTTCAGCGCAGTACTTC
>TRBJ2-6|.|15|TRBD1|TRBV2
CASETGNSGANVLTF
TGTGCCAGCGAGACAGGGAACTCTGGGGCCAACGTCCTGACTTTC
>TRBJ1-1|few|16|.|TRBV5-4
CASSLVRGVVDTEAFF
TGTGCCAGCAGCTTGGTAAGGGGCGTCGTAGACACTGAAGCTTTCTTT
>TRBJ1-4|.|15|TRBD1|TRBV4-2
CASSQGAGGDEKLFF
TGTGCCAGCAGCCAAGGAGCAGGGGGCGACGAAAAACTGTTTTTT
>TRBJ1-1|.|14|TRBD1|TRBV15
CATSRGTGFLEAFF
TGTGCCACCAGCAGAGGGACAGGGTTTCTCGAAGCTTTCTTT
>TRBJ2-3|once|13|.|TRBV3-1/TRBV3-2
CASSQVRGDTQYF
TGTGCCAGCAGCCAAGTACGCGGAGATACGCAGTATTTT
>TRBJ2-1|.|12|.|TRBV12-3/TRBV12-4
CASRGTNFEQFF
TGTGCCAGCAGGGGGACAAATTTCGAGCAGTTCTTC
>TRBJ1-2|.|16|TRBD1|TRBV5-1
CASSSYRQGFQSGYTF
TGCGCCAGCAGCTCATATAGACAGGGTTTTCAGTCTGGCTACACCTTC
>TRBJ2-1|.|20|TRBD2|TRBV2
CASSEAVGLAGGPPYNEQFF
TGTGCCAGCAGTGAAGCTGTGGGACTAGCGGGGGGGCCACCCTACAATGAGCAGTTCTTC
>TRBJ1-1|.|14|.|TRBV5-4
CASSLVSGNTEAFF
TGTGCCAGCAGCTTGGTGTCAGGGAACACTGAAGCTTTCTTT
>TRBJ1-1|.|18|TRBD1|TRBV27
CASSLFPSSRQGNTEAFF
TGTGCCAGCAGTTTATTCCCTTCATCCCGACAGGGAAACACTGAAGCTTTCTTT
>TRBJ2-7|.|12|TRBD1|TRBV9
CASSGQGYEQYF
TGTGCCAGCAGCGGACAGGGGTACGAGCAGTACTTC
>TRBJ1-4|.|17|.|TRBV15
CATSARGLTSTNEKLFF
TGTGCCACCAGCGCCAGGGGCCTTACATCAACTAATGAAAAACTGTTTTTT
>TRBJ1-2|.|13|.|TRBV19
CASSRGQGGGYTF
TGTGCCAGTAGTAGAGGCCAAGGCGGCGGCTACACCTTC
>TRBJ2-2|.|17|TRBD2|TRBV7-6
CASSLPGGAKNTGELFF
TGTGCCAGCAGCTTACCGGGGGGAGCCAAGAACACCGGGGAGCTGTTTTTT
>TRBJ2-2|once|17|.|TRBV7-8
CASSLLGAGTNTGELFF
TGTGCCAGCAGCCTGCTAGGGGCGGGGACGAACACCGGGGAGCTGTTTTTT
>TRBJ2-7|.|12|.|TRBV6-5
CASSPSSYEQYF
TGTGCCAGCAGTCCGAGCTCCTACGAGCAGTACTTC
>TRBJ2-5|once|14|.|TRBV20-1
CSASGWRIQETQYF
TGCAGTGCTAGTGGTTGGCGGATCCAAGAGACCCAGTACTTC
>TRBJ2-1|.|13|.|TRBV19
CASSIDIDNEQFF
TGTGCCAGTAGTATAGATATAGACAATGAGCAGTTCTTC
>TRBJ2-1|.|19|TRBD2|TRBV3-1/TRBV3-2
CASSHPGLVSLPSGNEQFF
TGTGCCAGCAGCCATCCGGGACTAGTTAGCCTTCCGAGCGGAAATGAGCAGTTCTTC
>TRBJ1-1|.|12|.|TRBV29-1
CSVVRRGTEAFF
TGCAGCGTTGTAAGGAGGGGCACTGAAGCTTTCTTT
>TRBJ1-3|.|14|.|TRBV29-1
CSVERAGERGTIYF
TGCAGCGTTGAACGGGCAGGGGAGCGGGGCACCATATATTTT
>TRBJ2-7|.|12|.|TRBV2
CASSQERVEQYF
TGTGCCAGCAGTCAGGAGAGGGTCGAGCAGTACTTC